This T cell receptor beta chain originates from a study of human T cells and chemical hapten exposure. The library tagged individual cDNA molecules with unique molecular identifiers. Per the original methods: Per-sample TCR counts ranged from 23,224 to 690,600, median about 98,000. One entry per CDR3 protein results from TCRdb running MiXCR on the RACE reads. The V and J calls were not made by the authors but by TCRdb's processing. The data show 65,000 or so distinct CDR3 sequences, around 6.1% seen once. Germline trimming cut 8 bases from V and 5 bases from J; bases unmatched to any gene: 4. This CDR3 comprises 12 residues. CDR1 is SGHRS and CDR2 is YFSETQ in the germline V gene. The time point here: healthy volunteer bleed at 6 weeks. The starting material, unfractionated whole blood, was used for total RNA extraction. Remarks on this clonotype: This could be a read error, since a much larger clone is one nucleotide away.

The source material was whole blood. This chain links TRBV5-1 with TRBJ2-1, with 7 bases lining up with TRBD2. The source of this sequence is a female donor in good health. Some clones in this sample may be carry-over from other donors' samples. CDR3 DNA: TGCGCCAGGACCGGGGGGAACAATGAGCAGTTCTTC. This gives the protein CARTGGNNEQFF.